The clone carrying this T cell receptor beta chain has just a few counts. The antigen is unknown. These data belong to a study of T cells in Graves' hyperthyroidism and ophthalmopathy. Study outcomes and limitations: Ophthalmopathy could be told apart from stable hyperthyroidism with a 13 V-J model.

V was shortened by 5 bases and J by 8 bases, with 7 bases between the two germline ends. Germline V gene sequence: CDR1 MNHNS, CDR2 SASEGT. This CDR3 spans 11 amino acids. Uncontrolled infection, other autoimmune disease, pregnancy or lactation disqualified patients from enrolment. PBMCs were collected from an approximately 9.3 ml volume of fresh peripheral blood. The CDR3 regions of TCR beta were amplified from RNA transcripts. First-round RT-PCR of the TCR CDR3 relied on the HTBI primer set. MiXCR was run by TCRdb on the multiplex PCR reads, yielding one entry per CDR3 protein. The sample carries about 180,000 distinct CDR3 sequences, 17% recorded once.

This clonotype originated in a woman in her fifties or sixties with Graves' hyperthyroidism. The chain links TRBV6-1 to TRBJ2-1; no clear D. The source material was blood. The CDR3 DNA is TGTGCCAGCAGTACCCGCCATGAGCAGTTCTTC. Its protein product is CASSTRHEQFF.